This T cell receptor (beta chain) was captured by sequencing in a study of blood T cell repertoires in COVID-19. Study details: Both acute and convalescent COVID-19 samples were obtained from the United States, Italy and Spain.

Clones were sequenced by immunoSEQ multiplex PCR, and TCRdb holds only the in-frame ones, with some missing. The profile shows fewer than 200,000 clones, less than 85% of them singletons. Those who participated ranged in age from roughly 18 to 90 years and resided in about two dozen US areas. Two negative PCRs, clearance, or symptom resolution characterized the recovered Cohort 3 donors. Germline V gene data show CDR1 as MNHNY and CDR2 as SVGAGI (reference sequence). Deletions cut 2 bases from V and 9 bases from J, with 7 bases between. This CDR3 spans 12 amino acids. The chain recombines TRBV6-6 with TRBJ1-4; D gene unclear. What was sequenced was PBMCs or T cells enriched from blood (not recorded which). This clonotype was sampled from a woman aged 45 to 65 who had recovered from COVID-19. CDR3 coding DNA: TGTGCCAGCAGTTACGAGTTGCAAAAACTGTTTTTT. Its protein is CASSYELQKLFF.